The entry below gives a single TCR beta chain sequence along with its context. What it binds is unknown. This entry comes from a study of T cell repertoires in cytomegalovirus infection. In the study overall: CMV epitopes that were recently identified and HLA-C-restricted were used alongside well-studied HLA-B-restricted ones. The study, taken as a whole, reports: Dominant in the ex vivo response were TCR beta clonotypes restricted by HLA-C and specific for CMV. Cumulative frequency of public TCR beta families picked out carriers of CMV plus the relevant HLA.

With 5 bases removed from V and 2 bases from J, the gap between germline ends came to 10 bases. The CDR3 consists of 14 residues. The germline V gene encodes CDR1 MNHEY and CDR2 SMNVEV (reference sequence). From the reads, TCRdb called clonotypes with MiXCR, one entry per CDR3 protein. The table lists 750,000 to 950,000 distinct CDR3 sequences, about 27% of them singletons, with approximately 14% in the top ten. The chain couples TRBV27 to TRBJ1-5, with D unresolved. This sequence was found in a human donor in good health (CMV status not recorded). Some clones in this sample may be carry-over from other donors' samples. The material was cultured CD8+ T cells from PBMCs, obtained from culture after CMV antigen stimulation. CDR3 DNA: TGTGCCAGCAGTCCCATAGGGCGCAATCAGCCCCAGCATTTT. Protein sequence: CASSPIGRNQPQHF.